This paragraph covers one TCR beta chain sequence. There are 14 residues in the CDR3. The germline gives CDR1 LNHDA, CDR2 SQIVND (reference sequence). The germline V and J ends were trimmed by 8 bases and 7 bases, with 20 bases remaining between them. TCRdb reprocessed the 5' RACE reads via MiXCR and lists one record per CDR3 protein. The data contain hundreds of thousands of distinct CDR3 sequences, roughly 18% of them singletons. These data originate in a study of identical twins. The sample was also linked to a second study, of T cells expressing NK-cell markers.

The sample comprised PBMCs. This TCR was sampled from a woman between 18 and 30 years old in good health. The chain recombines TRBV19 with TRBJ2-5; D is unclear. CDR3 sequence reads: CASGDLDQVGTQYF. CDR3 nucleotide sequence: TGTGCCAGTGGAGACTTGGATCAGGTTGGGACCCAGTACTTC.